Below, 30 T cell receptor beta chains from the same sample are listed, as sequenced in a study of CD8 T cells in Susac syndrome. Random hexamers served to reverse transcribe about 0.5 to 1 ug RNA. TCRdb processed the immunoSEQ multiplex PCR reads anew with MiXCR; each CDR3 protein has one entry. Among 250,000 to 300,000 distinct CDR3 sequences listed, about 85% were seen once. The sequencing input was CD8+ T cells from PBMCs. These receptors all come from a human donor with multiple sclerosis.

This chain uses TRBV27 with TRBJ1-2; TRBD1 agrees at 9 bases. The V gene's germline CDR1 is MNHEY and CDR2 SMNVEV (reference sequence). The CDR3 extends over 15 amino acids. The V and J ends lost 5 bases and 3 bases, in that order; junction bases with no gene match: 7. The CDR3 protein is CASSPNRGQDYGYTF. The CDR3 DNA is TGTGCCAGCAGTCCTAACAGGGGGCAGGACTATGGCTACACCTTC.

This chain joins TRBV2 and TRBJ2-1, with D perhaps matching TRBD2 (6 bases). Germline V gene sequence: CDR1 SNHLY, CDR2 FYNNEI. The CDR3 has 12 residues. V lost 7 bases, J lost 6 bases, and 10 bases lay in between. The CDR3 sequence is CASMGLLNEQFF. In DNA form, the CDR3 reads TGTGCCAGCATGGGACTGCTCAATGAGCAGTTCTTC.

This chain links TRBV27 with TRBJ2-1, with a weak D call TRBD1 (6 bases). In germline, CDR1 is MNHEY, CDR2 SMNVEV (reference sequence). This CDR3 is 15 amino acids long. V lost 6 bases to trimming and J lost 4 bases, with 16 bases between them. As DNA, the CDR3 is TGTGCCAGCAGGATGACAGGTTCCACTTACAATGAGCAGTTCTTC. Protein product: CASRMTGSTYNEQFF.

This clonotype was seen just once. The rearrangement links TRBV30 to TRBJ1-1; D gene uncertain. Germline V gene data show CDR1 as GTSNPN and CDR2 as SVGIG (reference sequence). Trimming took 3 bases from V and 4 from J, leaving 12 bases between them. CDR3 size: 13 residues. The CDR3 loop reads CAWSVLVGTEAFF. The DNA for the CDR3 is TGTGCCTGGAGCGTACTCGTGGGCACTGAAGCTTTCTTT. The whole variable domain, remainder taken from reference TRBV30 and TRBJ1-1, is SQTIHQWPATLVQPVGSPLSLECTVEGTSNPNLYWYRQAAGRGLQLLFYSVGIGQISSEVPQNLSASRPQDRQFILSSKKLLLSDSGFYLCAWSVLVGTEAFFGQGTRLTVV.

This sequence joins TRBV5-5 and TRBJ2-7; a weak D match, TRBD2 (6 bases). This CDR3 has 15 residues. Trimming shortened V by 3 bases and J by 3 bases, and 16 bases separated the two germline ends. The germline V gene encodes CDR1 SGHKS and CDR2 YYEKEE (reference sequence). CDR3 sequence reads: CASSSGRLGNYEQYF. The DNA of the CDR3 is TGTGCCAGCAGCTCCGGGAGACTAGGAAACTACGAGCAGTACTTC.

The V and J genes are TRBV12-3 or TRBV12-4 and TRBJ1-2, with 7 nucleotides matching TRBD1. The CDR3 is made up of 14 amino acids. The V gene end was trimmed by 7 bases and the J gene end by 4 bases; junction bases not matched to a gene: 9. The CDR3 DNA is TGTGCCAGCACCCGAACCGGACAGGCCTATGGCTACACCTTC. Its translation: CASTRTGQAYGYTF.

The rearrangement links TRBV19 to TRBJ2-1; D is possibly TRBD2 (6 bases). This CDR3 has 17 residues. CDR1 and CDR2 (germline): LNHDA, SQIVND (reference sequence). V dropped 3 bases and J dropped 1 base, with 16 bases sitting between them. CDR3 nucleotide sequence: TGTGCCAGTAGTATGAATGGGATAGCGGAGTCCTACAATGAGCAGTTCTTC. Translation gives CASSMNGIAESYNEQFF.

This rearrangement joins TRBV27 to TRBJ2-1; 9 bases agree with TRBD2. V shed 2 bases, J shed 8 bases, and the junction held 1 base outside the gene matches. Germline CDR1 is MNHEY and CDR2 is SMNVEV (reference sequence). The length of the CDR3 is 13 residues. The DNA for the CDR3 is TGTGCCAGCAGTTTAGCGGGGGGGTATGAGCAGTTCTTC. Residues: CASSLAGGYEQFF.

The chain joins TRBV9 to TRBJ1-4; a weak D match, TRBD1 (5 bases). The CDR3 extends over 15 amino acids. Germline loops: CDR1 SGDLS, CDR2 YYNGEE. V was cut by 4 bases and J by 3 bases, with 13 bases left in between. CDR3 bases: TGTGCCAGCAGCCCCTGGGGACGGCCTAATGAAAAACTGTTTTTT. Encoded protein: CASSPWGRPNEKLFF.

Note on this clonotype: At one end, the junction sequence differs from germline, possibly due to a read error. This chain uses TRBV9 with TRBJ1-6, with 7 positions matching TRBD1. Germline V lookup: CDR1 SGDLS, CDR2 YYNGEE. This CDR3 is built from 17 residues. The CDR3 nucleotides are TGTGCCAGCGGCGTAAAGGCAGGGGGCTCCTATAATTCACCCCTCCACTTT. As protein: CASGVKAGGSYNSPLHF.

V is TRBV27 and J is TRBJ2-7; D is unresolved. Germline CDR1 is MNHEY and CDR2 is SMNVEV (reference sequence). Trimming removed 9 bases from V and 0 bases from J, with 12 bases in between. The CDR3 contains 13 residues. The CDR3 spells CASCSAVSYEQYF. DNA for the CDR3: TGTGCCAGTTGTTCGGCTGTCTCCTACGAGCAGTACTTC.

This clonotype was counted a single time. CDR3 sequence (DNA): TGTGCCAGTAGTATAGATATGAACACTGAAGCTTTCTTT. It translates to CASSIDMNTEAFF. The chain employs TRBV19 and TRBJ1-1; D remains ambiguous. V lost 0 bases to trimming and J lost 0 bases, with 2 bases between them. Germline V gives CDR1 LNHDA, CDR2 SQIVND (reference sequence). This CDR3 spans 13 amino acids.

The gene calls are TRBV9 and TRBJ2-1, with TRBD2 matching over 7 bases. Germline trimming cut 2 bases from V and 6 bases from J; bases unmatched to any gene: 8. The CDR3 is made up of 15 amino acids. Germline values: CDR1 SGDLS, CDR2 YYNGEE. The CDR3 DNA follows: TGTGCCAGCAGCGTTCGGGGGGAGGAAAGCAATGAGCAGTTCTTC. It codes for CASSVRGEESNEQFF.

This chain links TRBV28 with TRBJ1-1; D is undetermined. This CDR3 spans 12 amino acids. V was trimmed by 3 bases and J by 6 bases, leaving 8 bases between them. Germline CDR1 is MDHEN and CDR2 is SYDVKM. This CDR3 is CASSFSAAEAFF. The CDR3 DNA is TGTGCCAGCAGTTTCTCGGCAGCTGAAGCTTTCTTT. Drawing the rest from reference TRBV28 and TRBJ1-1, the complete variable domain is DVKVTQSSRYLVKRTGEKVFLECVQDMDHENMFWYRQDPGLGLRLIYFSYDVKMKEKGDIPEGYSVSREKKERFSLILESASTNQTSMYLCASSFSAAEAFFGQGTRLTVV.

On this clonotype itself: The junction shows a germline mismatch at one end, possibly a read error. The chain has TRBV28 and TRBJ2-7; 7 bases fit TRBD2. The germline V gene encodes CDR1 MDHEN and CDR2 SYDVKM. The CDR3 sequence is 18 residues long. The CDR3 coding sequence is TGTGCCGGCAGTTTTGAATCTTTCGGGGGGATGGGAGAGCACGAGCAGTACTTC. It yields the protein CAGSFESFGGMGEHEQYF.

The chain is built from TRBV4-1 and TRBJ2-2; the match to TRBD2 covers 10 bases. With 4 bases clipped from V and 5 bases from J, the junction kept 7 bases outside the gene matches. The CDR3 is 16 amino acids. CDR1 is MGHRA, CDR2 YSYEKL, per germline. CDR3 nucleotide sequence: TGCGCCAGCAGCCGCACTTCAGCGGGGGGGACCGGGGAGCTGTTTTTT. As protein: CASSRTSAGGTGELFF.

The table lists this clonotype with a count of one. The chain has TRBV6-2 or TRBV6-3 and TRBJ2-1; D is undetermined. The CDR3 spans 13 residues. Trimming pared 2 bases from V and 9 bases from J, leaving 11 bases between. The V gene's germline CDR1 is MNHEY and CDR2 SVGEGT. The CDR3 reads CASSYEPRGEQFF. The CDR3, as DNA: TGTGCCAGCAGTTACGAGCCTAGAGGTGAGCAGTTCTTC.

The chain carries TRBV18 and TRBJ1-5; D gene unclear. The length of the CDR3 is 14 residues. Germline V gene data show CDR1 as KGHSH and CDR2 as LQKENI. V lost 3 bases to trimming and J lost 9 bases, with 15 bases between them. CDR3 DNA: TGTGCCAGCTCACCCCCTCAGGCGGCAGGGCCCCAGCATTTT. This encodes CASSPPQAAGPQHF.

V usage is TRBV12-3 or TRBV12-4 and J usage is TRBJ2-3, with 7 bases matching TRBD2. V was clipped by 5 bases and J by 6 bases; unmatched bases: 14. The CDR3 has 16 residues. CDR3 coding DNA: TGTGCCAGCAGTCCGCCCCCGGGACTACCCTCCGATACGCAGTATTTT. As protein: CASSPPPGLPSDTQYF.

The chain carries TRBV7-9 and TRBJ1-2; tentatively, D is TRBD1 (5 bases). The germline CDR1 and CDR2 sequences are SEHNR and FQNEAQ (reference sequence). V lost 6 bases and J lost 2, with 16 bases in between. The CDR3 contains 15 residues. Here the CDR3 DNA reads TGTGCCAGCAGGAGGACGAAGGGGCGCAACTATGGCTACACCTTC. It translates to CASRRTKGRNYGYTF.

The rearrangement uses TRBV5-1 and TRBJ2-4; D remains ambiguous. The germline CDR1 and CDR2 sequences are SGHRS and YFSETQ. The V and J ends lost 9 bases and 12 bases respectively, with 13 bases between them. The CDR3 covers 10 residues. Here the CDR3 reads CATASRPQYF. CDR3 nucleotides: TGCGCCACCGCGTCTCGGCCTCAGTACTTC.

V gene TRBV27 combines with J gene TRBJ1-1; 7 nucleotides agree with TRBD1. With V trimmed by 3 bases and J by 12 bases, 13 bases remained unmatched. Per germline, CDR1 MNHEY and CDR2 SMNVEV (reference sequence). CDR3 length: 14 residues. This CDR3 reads CASSFLPTGLSSFF. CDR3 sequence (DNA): TGTGCCAGCAGTTTCCTGCCGACAGGGTTAAGTTCTTTCTTT.

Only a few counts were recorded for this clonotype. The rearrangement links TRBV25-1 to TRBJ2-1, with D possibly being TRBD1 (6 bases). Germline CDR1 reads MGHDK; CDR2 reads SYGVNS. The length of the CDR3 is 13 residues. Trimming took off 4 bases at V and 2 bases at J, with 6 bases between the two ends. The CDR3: CASSGTAYNEQFF. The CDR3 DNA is TGTGCCAGCAGTGGGACAGCCTACAATGAGCAGTTCTTC.

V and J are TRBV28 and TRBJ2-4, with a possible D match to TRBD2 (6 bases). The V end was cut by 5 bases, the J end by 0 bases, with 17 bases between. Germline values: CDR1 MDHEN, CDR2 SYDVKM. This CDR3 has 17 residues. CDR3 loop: CASSPRDGKLAKNIQYF. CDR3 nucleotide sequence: TGTGCCAGCAGTCCGCGGGACGGAAAATTAGCCAAAAACATTCAGTACTTC.

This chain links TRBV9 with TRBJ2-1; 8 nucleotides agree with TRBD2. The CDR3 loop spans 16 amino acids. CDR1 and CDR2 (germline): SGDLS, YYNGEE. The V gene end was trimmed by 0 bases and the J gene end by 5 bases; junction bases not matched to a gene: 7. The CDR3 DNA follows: TGTGCCAGCAGCGTAGTTCCCCGGGAGGGGGACAATGAGCAGTTCTTC. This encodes CASSVVPREGDNEQFF.

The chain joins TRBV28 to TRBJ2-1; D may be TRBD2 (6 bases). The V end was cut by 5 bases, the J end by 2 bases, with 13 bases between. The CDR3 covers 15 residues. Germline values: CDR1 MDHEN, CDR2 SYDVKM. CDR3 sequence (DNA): TGTGCCAGCAGTCCCGGGAGATTGGCCTACAATGAGCAGTTCTTC. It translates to CASSPGRLAYNEQFF.

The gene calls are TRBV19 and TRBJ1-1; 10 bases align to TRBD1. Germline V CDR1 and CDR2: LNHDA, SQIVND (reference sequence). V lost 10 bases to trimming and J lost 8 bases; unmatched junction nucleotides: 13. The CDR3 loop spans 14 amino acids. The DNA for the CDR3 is TGTGCCACCAAAAAGACAGGGGGCGAACCCGAAGCTTTCTTT. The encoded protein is CATKKTGGEPEAFF.

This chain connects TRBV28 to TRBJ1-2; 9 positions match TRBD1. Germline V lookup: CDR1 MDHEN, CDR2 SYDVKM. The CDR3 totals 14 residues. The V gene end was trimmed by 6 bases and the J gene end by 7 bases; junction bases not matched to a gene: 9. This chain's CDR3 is CASRHRTGVRGYTF. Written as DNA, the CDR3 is TGTGCCAGCAGACACCGGACAGGGGTACGTGGCTACACCTTC.

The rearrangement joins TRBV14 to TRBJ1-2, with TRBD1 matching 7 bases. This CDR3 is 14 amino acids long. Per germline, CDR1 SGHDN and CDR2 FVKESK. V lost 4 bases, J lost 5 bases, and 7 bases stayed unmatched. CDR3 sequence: CASSPNQGQYGYTF. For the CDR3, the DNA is TGTGCCAGCAGCCCGAACCAGGGACAGTATGGCTACACCTTC.

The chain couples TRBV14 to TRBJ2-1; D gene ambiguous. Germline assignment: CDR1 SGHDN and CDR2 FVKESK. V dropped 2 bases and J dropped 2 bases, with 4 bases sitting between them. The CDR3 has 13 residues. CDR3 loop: CASSQSAYNEQFF. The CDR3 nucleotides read TGTGCCAGCAGCCAATCCGCCTACAATGAGCAGTTCTTC.